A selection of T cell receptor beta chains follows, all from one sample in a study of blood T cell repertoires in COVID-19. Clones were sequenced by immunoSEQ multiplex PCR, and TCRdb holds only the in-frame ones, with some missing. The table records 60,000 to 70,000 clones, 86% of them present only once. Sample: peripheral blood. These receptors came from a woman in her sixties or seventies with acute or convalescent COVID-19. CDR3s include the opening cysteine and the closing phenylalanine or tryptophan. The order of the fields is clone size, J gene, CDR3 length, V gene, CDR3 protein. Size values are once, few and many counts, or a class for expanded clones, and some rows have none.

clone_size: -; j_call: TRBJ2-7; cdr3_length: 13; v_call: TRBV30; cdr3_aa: CAQGRAVSYEQYF
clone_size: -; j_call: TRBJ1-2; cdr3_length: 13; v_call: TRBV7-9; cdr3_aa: CASSLGGARGYTF
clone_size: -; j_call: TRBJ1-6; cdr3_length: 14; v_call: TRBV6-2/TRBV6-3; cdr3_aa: CASSVLVGGSPLHF
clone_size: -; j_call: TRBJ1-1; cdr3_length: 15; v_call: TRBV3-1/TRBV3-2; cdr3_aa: CASSPGRGMNTEAFF
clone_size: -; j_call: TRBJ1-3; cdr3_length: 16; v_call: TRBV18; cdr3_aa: CASSLGAGGSGNTIYF
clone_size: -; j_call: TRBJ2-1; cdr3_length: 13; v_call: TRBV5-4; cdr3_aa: CASSPQLQNEQFF
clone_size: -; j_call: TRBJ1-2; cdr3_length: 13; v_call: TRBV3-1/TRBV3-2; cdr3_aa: CASSQGRGGGYTF
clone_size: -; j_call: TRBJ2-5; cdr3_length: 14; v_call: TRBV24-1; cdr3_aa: CATSETGWRETQYF
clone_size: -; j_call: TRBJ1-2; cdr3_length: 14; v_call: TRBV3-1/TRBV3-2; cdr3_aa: CASSQTGVKGGYTF
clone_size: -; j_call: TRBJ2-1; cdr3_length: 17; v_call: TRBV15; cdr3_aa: CATSRDWGEGLRNEQFF
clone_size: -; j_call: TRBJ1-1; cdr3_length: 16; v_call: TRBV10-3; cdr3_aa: CAISQSAGQVNTEAFF
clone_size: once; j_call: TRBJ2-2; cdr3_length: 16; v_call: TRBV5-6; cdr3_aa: CASSFWARGETGELFF
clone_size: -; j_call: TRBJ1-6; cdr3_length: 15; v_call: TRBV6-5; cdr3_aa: CASSYDPTGGSPLHF
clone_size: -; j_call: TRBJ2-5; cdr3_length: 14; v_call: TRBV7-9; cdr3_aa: CASSSGLGKETQYF
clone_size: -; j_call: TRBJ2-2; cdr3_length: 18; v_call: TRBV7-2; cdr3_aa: CASSQKGLAGGTTGELFF
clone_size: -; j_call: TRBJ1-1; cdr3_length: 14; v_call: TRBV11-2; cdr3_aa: CASSLRQGNTEAFF
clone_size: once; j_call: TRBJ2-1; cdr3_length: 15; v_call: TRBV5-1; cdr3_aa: CASSSLAGGINEQFF
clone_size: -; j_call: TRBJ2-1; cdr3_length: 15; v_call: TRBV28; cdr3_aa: CASSLAGGPQNEQFF
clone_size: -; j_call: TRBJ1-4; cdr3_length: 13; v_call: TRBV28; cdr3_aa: CASSRQTYEKLFF
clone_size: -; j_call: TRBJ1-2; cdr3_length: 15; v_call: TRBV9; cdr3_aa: CASSASGGRGDGYTF
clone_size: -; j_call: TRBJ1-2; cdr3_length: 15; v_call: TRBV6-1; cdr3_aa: CASSEAEGPNYGYTF
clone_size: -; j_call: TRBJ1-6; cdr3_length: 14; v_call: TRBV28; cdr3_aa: CASRTSWTNSPLHF
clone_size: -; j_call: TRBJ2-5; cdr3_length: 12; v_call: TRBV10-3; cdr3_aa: CAHGQKQETQYF
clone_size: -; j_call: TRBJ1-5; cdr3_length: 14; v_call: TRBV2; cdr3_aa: CASSRGQNNQPQHF
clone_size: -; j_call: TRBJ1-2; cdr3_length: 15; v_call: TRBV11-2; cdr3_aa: CASSSGEARVGGYTF
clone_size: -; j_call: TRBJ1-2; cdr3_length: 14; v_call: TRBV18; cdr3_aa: CASSITGQKDGYTF
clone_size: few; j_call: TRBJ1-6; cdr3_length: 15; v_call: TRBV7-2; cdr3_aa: CASSSAAGQNSPLHF
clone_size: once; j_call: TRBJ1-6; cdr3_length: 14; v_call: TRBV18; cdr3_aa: CASSLQESNSPLHF
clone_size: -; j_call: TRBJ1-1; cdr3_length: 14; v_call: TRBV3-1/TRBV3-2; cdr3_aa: CASSPHRERTEAFF
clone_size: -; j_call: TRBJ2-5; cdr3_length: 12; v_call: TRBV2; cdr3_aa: CASAANPETQYF
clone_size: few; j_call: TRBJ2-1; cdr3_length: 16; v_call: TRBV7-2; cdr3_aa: CASSSRSAREGYEQFF
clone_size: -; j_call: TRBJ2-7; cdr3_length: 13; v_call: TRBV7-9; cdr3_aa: CASSLTSGGEQYF
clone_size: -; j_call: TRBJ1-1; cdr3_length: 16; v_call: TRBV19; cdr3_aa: CASNPTGGWRNTEAFF
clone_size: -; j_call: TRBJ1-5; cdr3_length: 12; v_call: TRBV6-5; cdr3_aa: CASSYAGQPQHF
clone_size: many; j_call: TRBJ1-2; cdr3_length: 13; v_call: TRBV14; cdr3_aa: CASSQKRGSGYTF
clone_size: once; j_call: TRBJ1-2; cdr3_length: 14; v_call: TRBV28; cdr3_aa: CASSLGGNVYGYTF
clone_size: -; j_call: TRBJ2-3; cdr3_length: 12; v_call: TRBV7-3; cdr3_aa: CASSLEGDAQYF
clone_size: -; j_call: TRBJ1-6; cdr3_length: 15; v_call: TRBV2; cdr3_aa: CASNGQGLNNSPLHF
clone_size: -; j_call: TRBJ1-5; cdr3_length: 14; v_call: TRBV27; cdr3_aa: CASSLGQGNQPQHF
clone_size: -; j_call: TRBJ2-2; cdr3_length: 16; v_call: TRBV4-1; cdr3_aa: CASRQSGGANTGELFF
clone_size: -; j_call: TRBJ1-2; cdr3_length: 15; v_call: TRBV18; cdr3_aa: CASSPTRGRNYGYTF
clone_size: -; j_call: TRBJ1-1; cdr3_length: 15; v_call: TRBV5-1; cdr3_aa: CASQDLGGWNTEAFF
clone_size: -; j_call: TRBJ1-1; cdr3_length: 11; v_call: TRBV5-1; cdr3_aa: CASGTGGRAFF
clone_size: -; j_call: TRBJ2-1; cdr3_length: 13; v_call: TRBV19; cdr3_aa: CASRARNHNEQFF
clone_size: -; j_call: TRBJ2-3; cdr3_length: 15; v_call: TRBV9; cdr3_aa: CASSVAGFSTDTQYF
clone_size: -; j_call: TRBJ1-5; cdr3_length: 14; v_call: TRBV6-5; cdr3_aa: CASSRSGSNQPQHF
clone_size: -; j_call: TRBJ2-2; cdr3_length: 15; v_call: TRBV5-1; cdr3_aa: CASSLTAGRTGELFF
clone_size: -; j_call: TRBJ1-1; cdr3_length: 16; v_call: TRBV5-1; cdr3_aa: CASSSNRSKRNTEAFF
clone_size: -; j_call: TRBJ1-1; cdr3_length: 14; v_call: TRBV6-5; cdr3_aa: CASSYVGDPAEAFF